Each of the 8 T cell receptor beta chains below was sequenced from the same sample in a study of molecular identifiers for immune sequencing clone quantification (dated by TCRdb to the late 2010s). Libraries were prepared through PCR. Instrument used: NextSeq 500. The raw public data were reprocessed by TCRdb itself: fastp quality trimming at Q25, MiXCR clonotype calling, in-frame beta chains only. Every CDR3 protein is listed once, alongside the most common genes and DNA of its rows. In all, the sample holds hundreds of thousands of distinct CDR3 sequences, and under 25% of those were seen once. The leading ten clones occupy around 0.76% of the sample. Material for sequencing was naive CD8+ T cells from blood, with Jurkat cell RNA spiked in. Interpreted using the paper, the cell subset or site label stands for: FACS-sorted CD8+CD4-CCR7+CD45RA+ naive T cells. These receptors came from a human donor in good health. Some libraries in this study had Jurkat cell RNA spiked in.

This clonotype has only a few counts. The CDR3: CASSQTSGLLTYEQYF. The DNA of the CDR3 is TGCGCCAGCAGCCAGACTAGCGGCCTCCTAACCTACGAGCAGTACTTC. The V gene is TRBV5-1, the J gene TRBJ2-7, with 9 bases that match TRBD2. V was clipped by 4 bases and J by 2 bases; unmatched bases: 10. Germline V gene data show CDR1 as SGHRS and CDR2 as YFSETQ. The CDR3 runs to 16 residues. Combining the CDR3 with reference TRBV5-1 and TRBJ2-7 gives the whole variable domain KAGVTQTPRYLIKTRGQQVTLSCSPISGHRSVSWYQQTPGQGLQFLFEYFSETQRNKGNFPGRFSGRQFSNSRSEMNVSTLELGDSALYLCASSQTSGLLTYEQYFGPGTRLTVT.

There are many counts of this clonotype. The CDR3 is CASSQGGSTDTQYF. The CDR3 region has the DNA TGCGCCAGCAGCCAAGGCGGATCCACAGATACGCAGTATTTT. The rearrangement uses TRBV4-3 and TRBJ2-3; no reliable D call. The germline V gene encodes CDR1 LGHNA and CDR2 YSLEER. The CDR3 length is 14 residues. With 1 base removed from V and 2 bases from J, the gap between germline ends came to 7 bases.

There are many counts of this clonotype. V gene TRBV13 combines with J gene TRBJ2-3, with D perhaps matching TRBD2 (5 bases). V lost 2 bases to trimming and J lost 0 bases, with 9 bases between them. The CDR3 length is 15 residues. The germline V gene encodes CDR1 PRHDT and CDR2 FYEKMQ (reference sequence). The CDR3 protein is CASSLRELSTDTQYF. The CDR3 DNA reads TGTGCCAGCAGCTTACGGGAACTTAGCACAGATACGCAGTATTTT.

In this sample, this clonotype turned up once. Being one base from a much bigger clone, this may be a read error. The V call is TRBV5-4, the J call TRBJ1-2; the match to TRBD1 covers 9 bases. CDR1 SGHNT and CDR2 YYREEE come from the germline V gene (reference sequence). The CDR3 is 14 amino acids. The CDR3 DNA reads as TGTGCCAGCAGCGGGGGACAGGGTAACTATGGCCACACCTTC. This sequence encodes CASSGGQGNYGHTF.

As for this clonotype: Mismatch with germline at one junction end may stem from a read error. The chain couples TRBV3-1 to TRBJ2-2; 10 nucleotides agree with TRBD2. CDR1 LGHDT and CDR2 YNNKEL come from the germline V gene (reference sequence). The CDR3 extends over 16 amino acids. The CDR3 here is CASSRKGLADTGELSF. The DNA of the CDR3 is TGTGCCAGCAGCCGAAAAGGACTAGCGGACACCGGGGAGCTGTCTTTT.

V usage is TRBV6-2 or TRBV6-3 and J usage is TRBJ2-7; possible D gene TRBD2, 6 bases. The CDR3 is made up of 14 amino acids. CDR1 and CDR2 from the germline V gene are MNHEY and SVGEGT. Deletions cut 5 bases from V and 0 bases from J, with 11 bases between. CDR3 region: CASSETSSSYEQYF. The CDR3 coding sequence is TGTGCCAGCAGTGAAACTAGCTCCTCCTACGAGCAGTACTTC.

This clonotype was counted ten times or more. The chain combines TRBV7-9 with TRBJ2-2; 11 positions match TRBD2. Trimming removed 5 bases from V and 5 bases from J; junction bases left unmatched: 4. This CDR3 spans 15 amino acids. Germline CDR1 is SEHNR and CDR2 is FQNEAQ (reference sequence). The CDR3 region is CASSTSGSGTGELFF. For the CDR3, the DNA is TGTGCCAGCAGCACTAGCGGGAGTGGGACCGGGGAGCTGTTTTTT.

This clonotype has just a few counts. J is TRBJ2-1 and V is TRBV5-6; 11 bases are a match to TRBD2. The ends lost 4 bases at V and 3 bases at J; junction bases unmatched: 3. This CDR3 contains 15 residues. CDR1 and CDR2 from the germline V gene are SGHDT and YYEEEE. CDR3 coding DNA: TGTGCCAGCAGCATGACTAGCGGGGACTACAATGAGCAGTTCTTC. This encodes CASSMTSGDYNEQFF.